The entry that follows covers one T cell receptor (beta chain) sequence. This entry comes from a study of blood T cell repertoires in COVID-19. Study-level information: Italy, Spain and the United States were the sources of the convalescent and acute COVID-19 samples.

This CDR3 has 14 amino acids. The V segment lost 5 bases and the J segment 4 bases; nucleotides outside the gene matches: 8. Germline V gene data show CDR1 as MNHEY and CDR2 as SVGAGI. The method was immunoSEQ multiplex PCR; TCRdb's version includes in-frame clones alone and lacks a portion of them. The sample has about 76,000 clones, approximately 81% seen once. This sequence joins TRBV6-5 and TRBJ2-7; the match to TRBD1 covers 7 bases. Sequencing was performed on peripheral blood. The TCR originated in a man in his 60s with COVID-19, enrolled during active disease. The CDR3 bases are TGTGCCAGCAGTCGGGACAGAAGGAATTACGAGCAGTACTTC. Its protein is CASSRDRRNYEQYF.